These T cell receptor beta chains were read from a single sample in a study of cytomegalovirus exposure and HLA in healthy donors. Sequencing was performed with immunoSEQ multiplex PCR; in TCRdb, only in-frame clones are kept and a portion is missing. The table has 220,000 or so clones, around four fifths seen once. The sequenced sample was PBMCs. The receptors come from a woman between 18 and 29 years old in good health and CMV-seronegative. CDR3s include the opening cysteine and the closing phenylalanine or tryptophan. A D gene is named only where the DNA matches it firmly. Rows give clone size only sometimes, using once, few, many, or a class for an expanded clone.

V	size	D	J	DNA	CDR3
TRBV27	NA	NA	TRBJ2-7	TGTGCCAGCAGATCTCAGGGTAGTAGCTACGAGCAGTACTTC	CASRSQGSSYEQYF
TRBV29-1	NA	NA	TRBJ2-7	TGCAGCGTTGAATCAGGGGAGGTCTACGAGCAGTACTTC	CSVESGEVYEQYF
TRBV5-8	NA	TRBD2	TRBJ2-3	TGTGCCAGCAGCTATGTAGCGGGAGGGCCCGGAGATACGCAGTATTTT	CASSYVAGGPGDTQYF
TRBV2	NA	TRBD1	TRBJ2-3	TGTGCCAGCAGTGATGTGACAGGGGAACGAGATACGCAGTATTTT	CASSDVTGERDTQYF
TRBV6-6	NA	NA	TRBJ2-7	TGTGCCAGCAGTTACGGGGAGTACGAGCAGTACTTC	CASSYGEYEQYF
TRBV5-1	NA	NA	TRBJ1-1	TGCGCCAGCAGCCCGGGAGGCCGGGACGGTTACACTGAAGCTTTCTTT	CASSPGGRDGYTEAFF
TRBV9	once	TRBD1	TRBJ1-1	TGTGCCAGCAGTCGCGAGACAGGGGCTCCTACTGAAGCTTTCTTT	CASSRETGAPTEAFF
TRBV5-1	few	TRBD1	TRBJ1-5	TGCGCCAGCAGCCTGGGACAGGGACTCAATCAGCCCCAGCATTTT	CASSLGQGLNQPQHF
TRBV6-5	once	TRBD1	TRBJ2-1	TGTGCCAGCAGCAGAGACAGGGGGCATTACAATGAGCAGTTCTTC	CASSRDRGHYNEQFF
TRBV27	once	TRBD1	TRBJ2-7	TGTGCCAGCAGCCTAGGGGGCCCGTACGAGCAGTACTTC	CASSLGGPYEQYF
TRBV19	NA	TRBD1	TRBJ2-1	TGTGCCAGTGAGGGACAGGGGATAGGTGAGCAGTTCTTC	CASEGQGIGEQFF
TRBV5-5	once	NA	TRBJ2-7	TGTGCCAGCAGCTTGAAACTCTACGAGCAGTACTTC	CASSLKLYEQYF
TRBV7-9	NA	TRBD2	TRBJ2-1	TGTGCCAGCAGCCTACTAGCGGGCAACTACAATGAGCAGTTCTTC	CASSLLAGNYNEQFF
TRBV5-6	NA	NA	TRBJ2-5	TGTGCCAGCAGCACTGACAGGGAGACCCAGTACTTC	CASSTDRETQYF
TRBV7-2	NA	TRBD2	TRBJ2-4	TGTGCCAGCAGCATCCGCGGCGGGAGTCCAAACATTCAGTACTTC	CASSIRGGSPNIQYF
TRBV6-5	NA	TRBD1	TRBJ1-2	TGTGCCAGCAGCACGCGGGACAGGCATGGCTACACCTTC	CASSTRDRHGYTF
TRBV6-1	once	TRBD1	TRBJ2-7	TGTGCCAACAGGGGTACTACCTACGAGCAGTACTTC	CANRGTTYEQYF
TRBV27	once	NA	TRBJ1-2	TGTGCCAGCAGTTTCCGGGGGGAGGGCTACACCTTC	CASSFRGEGYTF
TRBV6-6	NA	NA	TRBJ1-1	TGTGCCAGCAGTTACCGCACTGAAGCTTTCTTT	CASSYRTEAFF
TRBV4-1	few	NA	TRBJ1-1	TGCGCCAGCAGCCAAGAAAGGACACCCCACACTGAAGCTTTCTTT	CASSQERTPHTEAFF
TRBV6-4	NA	TRBD1	TRBJ2-7	TGTGCCAGCAGTGCCTCGGACAGGTCCCTCCCGTACGAGCAGTACTTC	CASSASDRSLPYEQYF
TRBV29-1	NA	NA	TRBJ2-3	TGCAGCGTTGTAGGTGGGGCGGGAGATACGCAGTATTTT	CSVVGGAGDTQYF
TRBV6-5	NA	NA	TRBJ2-7	TGTGCCAGCAGCCCCGGGGGGCGCGAGCAGTACTTC	CASSPGGREQYF
TRBV30	NA	NA	TRBJ1-1	TGTGCCTGGACTAGCCCGGCCAACACTGAAGCTTTCTTT	CAWTSPANTEAFF
TRBV12-2	NA	NA	TRBJ2-7	TGTGCAAGTCGCTTACGAGGGACAGGGGCCAGTCGGGAGCAGTACTTC	CASRLRGTGASREQYF
TRBV27	once	NA	TRBJ1-2	TGTGCCAGCAGTCCCCAGGAGGGGAGCGCCTATGGCTACACCTTC	CASSPQEGSAYGYTF
TRBV2	NA	TRBD1	TRBJ2-5	TGTGCCAGCAAGGACAGGCTCTCGGAGACCCAGTACTTC	CASKDRLSETQYF
TRBV28	NA	NA	TRBJ2-7	TGTGCCAGCAGCACCCCCGGCACTGGTTCCTACGAGCAGTACTTC	CASSTPGTGSYEQYF
TRBV29-1	NA	NA	TRBJ1-2	TGCAGCGTTGAAGGGACAGCAAAGTCCTACTATGGCTACACCTTC	CSVEGTAKSYYGYTF
TRBV27	NA	TRBD1	TRBJ2-7	TGTGCCACCGCCCGGACAGGGAGCTACGAGCAGTACTTC	CATARTGSYEQYF
TRBV30	NA	TRBD2	TRBJ2-3	TGTGCCTGGAGTTGGGATAGCGGGGAAACAGATACGCAGTATTTT	CAWSWDSGETDTQYF
TRBV5-1	NA	TRBD2	TRBJ2-2	TGCGCCAGTCGTGCCAGCGGGGGGAGGACCGGGGAGCTGTTTTTT	CASRASGGRTGELFF
TRBV7-9	once	NA	TRBJ1-1	TGTGCCAGCAGCTTAGGCCGAGCCACTGAAGCTTTCTTT	CASSLGRATEAFF
TRBV6-5	NA	TRBD2	TRBJ2-3	TGTGCCAGCAGTCCCGGGGGGGCCAGAGATACGCAGTATTTT	CASSPGGARDTQYF
TRBV5-1	NA	TRBD2	TRBJ2-5	TGCGCCAGCGGGGAAGGGGGTACTAGCGGGGAAGAGACCCAGTACTTC	CASGEGGTSGEETQYF
TRBV2	NA	NA	TRBJ2-3	TGTGCCAGCAGTGTTACAGATACGCAGTATTTT	CASSVTDTQYF
TRBV9	NA	NA	TRBJ2-2	TGTGCCAGCAGCACGGGACCGAACACCGGGGAGCTGTTTTTT	CASSTGPNTGELFF
TRBV11-2	NA	NA	TRBJ2-5	TGTGCCAGCAGCTTAGTAGCGGCTAGAGGGGAGACCCAGTACTTC	CASSLVAARGETQYF
TRBV9	NA	NA	TRBJ2-2	TGTGCCAGCAGCCTCGGGGCAGCGAACACCGGGGAGCTGTTTTTT	CASSLGAANTGELFF
TRBV6-5	NA	NA	TRBJ2-2	TGTGCCAGCAGTTACGGGGACACCGGGGAGCTGTTTTTT	CASSYGDTGELFF
TRBV5-4	NA	NA	TRBJ1-2	TGTGCCAGCAGCGCCCCCCGACAGGCTCGTGGCTACACCTTC	CASSAPRQARGYTF
TRBV28	few	NA	TRBJ2-2	TGTGCCGTGGATCGAGACACCGGGGAGCTGTTTTTT	CAVDRDTGELFF
TRBV19	NA	NA	TRBJ2-6	TGTGCCAGTAAGGAAGACAGGGGGGCCAACGTCCTGACTTTC	CASKEDRGANVLTF
TRBV28	NA	TRBD2	TRBJ2-1	TGTGCCAGCAGTTTACTTGGACTAGCGGGGGGATACAATGAGCAGTTCTTC	CASSLLGLAGGYNEQFF
TRBV9	NA	NA	TRBJ2-3	TGTGCCAGCACACCAGCCAGCCGAAGCACAGATACGCAGTATTTT	CASTPASRSTDTQYF
TRBV6-5	NA	NA	TRBJ2-7	TGTGCCAGCAGCCGGGACCTTTCCTACGAGCAGTACTTC	CASSRDLSYEQYF
TRBV10-3	NA	TRBD1	TRBJ2-1	TGTGCCATCAGTGTGGGGACAGGGTACAATGAGCAGTTCTTC	CAISVGTGYNEQFF
TRBV11-2	NA	NA	TRBJ2-1	TGTGCCAGCAGGGAGGCCGGGACAACCTCCTACAATGAGCAGTTCTTC	CASREAGTTSYNEQFF
TRBV6-5	NA	TRBD1	TRBJ1-4	TGTGCCAGCAGAACGGGACAGGGCTACGAAAAACTGTTTTTT	CASRTGQGYEKLFF
TRBV5-5	NA	NA	TRBJ1-5	TGTGCCAGCAGCTTGGCGGCAGGATCTACCCAAGGGTTACTGCAGCCCCAGCATTTT	CASSLAAGSTQGLLQPQHF
TRBV6-5	NA	TRBD1	TRBJ2-3	TGTGCCAGCAGTCAATGGACAGGTGATACGCAGTATTTT	CASSQWTGDTQYF
TRBV5-1	NA	TRBD1	TRBJ1-4	TGCGCCAGCAGCTTGGAACAGGGGGCGCGATATGAAAAACTGTTTTTT	CASSLEQGARYEKLFF
TRBV10-3	NA	NA	TRBJ1-2	TGTGCCATCAGTGAGTACCCAGGCTCAAGGAGCTACACCTTC	CAISEYPGSRSYTF
TRBV11-2	NA	TRBD1	TRBJ2-3	TGTGCCAGCAGCTTAGAGTGGACAGGGTACGGAGATACGCAGTATTTT	CASSLEWTGYGDTQYF